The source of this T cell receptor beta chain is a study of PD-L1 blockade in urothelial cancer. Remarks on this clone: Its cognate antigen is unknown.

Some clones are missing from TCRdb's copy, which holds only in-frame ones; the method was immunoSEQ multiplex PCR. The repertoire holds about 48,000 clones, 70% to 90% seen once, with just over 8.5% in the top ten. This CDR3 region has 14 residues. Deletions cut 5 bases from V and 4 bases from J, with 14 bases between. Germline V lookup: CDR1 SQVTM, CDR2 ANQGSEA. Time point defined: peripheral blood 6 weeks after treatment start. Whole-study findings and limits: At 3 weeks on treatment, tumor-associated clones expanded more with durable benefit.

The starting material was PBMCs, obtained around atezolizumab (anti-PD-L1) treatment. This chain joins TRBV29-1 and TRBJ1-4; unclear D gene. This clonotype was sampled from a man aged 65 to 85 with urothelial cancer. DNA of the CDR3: TGCAGCGTTACCGACGGGAACTATAATGAAAAACTGTTTTTT. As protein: CSVTDGNYNEKLFF.